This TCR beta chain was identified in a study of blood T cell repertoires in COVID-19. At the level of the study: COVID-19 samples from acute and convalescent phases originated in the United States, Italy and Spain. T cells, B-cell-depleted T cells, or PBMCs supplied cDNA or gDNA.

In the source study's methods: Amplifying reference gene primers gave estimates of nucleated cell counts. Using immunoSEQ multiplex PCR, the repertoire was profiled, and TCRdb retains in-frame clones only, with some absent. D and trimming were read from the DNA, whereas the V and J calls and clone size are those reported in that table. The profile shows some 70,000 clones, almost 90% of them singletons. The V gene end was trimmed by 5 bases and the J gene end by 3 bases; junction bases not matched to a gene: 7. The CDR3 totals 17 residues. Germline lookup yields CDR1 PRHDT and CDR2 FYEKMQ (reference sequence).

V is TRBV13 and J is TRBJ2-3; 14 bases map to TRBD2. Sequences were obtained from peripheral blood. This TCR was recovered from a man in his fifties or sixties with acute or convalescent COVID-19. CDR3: CASSRTSGRSRTDTQYF. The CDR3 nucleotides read TGTGCCAGCAGCCGGACTAGCGGGAGGAGTAGGACAGATACGCAGTATTTT.